This record looks at one T cell receptor beta chain sequence and its context. It lacks a known antigen. One base away there is no much larger clone; base qualities are not given. This sample stems from a study of blood T cell repertoires in COVID-19 (TCRdb year 2020). Some background on the complete study: Samples covering the acute and convalescent phases of COVID-19 were provided by collaborators in the United States, Italy and Spain. The prospective study material was composed of cDNA or gDNA derived from T cells, B-cell-depleted T cells, or PBMCs. The dataset comprised deeply sampled blood TCRbeta repertoires from subjects exposed to, actively infected with, or recovered from COVID-19. The repertoires were made available in a free public database intended to serve as a resource for research on the immune response to SARS-CoV-2. The samples were drawn from the first 160 participants of the ongoing ImmuneRACE study and from some 1,300 subjects provided by 6 global collaborators. The sample metadata nearly always contained a de-identified subject ID, COVID-19 status, age in years and sex. Where available, HLA class I and class II types were taken from metadata supplied by the sample provider and were not determined by assay-based typing.

The CDR3 goes from the cysteine to the phenylalanine over 15 residues. Only CDR3 DNA is held: 45 bases, read in frame from base 1. Participants in the prospective study were aged about 18 to 100 years, lived in approximately 26 United States geographic areas, and enrolled through a virtual design. To assign participants to cohorts, the prospective study relied on clinical history that participants themselves reported in a screening survey and a study questionnaire. Recovered participants in ImmuneRACE Cohort 3 were defined as having two consecutive negative NP/OP PCR tests, clearance from a healthcare professional, or resolution of symptoms. In the prospective study, mobile phlebotomists collected whole blood, serum and a nasopharyngeal or oropharyngeal swab from each participant. Prospective study participants could optionally give additional blood draws and questionnaires over an approximately 2-month period. Before DNA extraction, prospective study blood samples were shipped either frozen or at room temperature.

TCRbeta CDR3 regions were amplified from genomic DNA using the immunoSEQ Assay, a bias-controlled multiplex PCR. Concerning the study's data processing: The number of nucleated cells in each sample was estimated by amplification of reference gene primers within the assay. Sequence reads were collapsed and filtered to measure the absolute abundance of every unique TCRbeta CDR3 rearrangement. For each sample, productive Simpson clonality was calculated by taking the square root of Simpson's diversity index across productive rearrangements. TCRdb mirrors the immuneACCESS table, restricted to in-frame sequences. Some clones are absent from its copies; in checked studies, under half trace to an unresolved V gene, and the reason for the others is unknown. That table supplies the V and J calls and clone size; D and trimming were determined from the DNA. Here the sample has under 350,000 clones; 80% to 90% occur a single time. 3.5% to 4.5% of the sample lies in the top ten.

Points the paper makes about the study in general: The quantity of clinical and demographic metadata differed by source and by participant and was supplied without curation.

The material sequenced was PBMCs or T cells enriched from blood (not recorded which). The TCR comes from a young man who had recovered from COVID-19. The chain couples TRBV7-5 to TRBJ1-3; TRBD1 reflects the table's D call only, with no check against the DNA. TRBV7-5 is described as a pseudogene. The sequenced DNA: TGTGCCAGAAGCTCAGACAGGGGGCCAGGAAACACCATATATTTT. This yields the protein CARSSDRGPGNTIYF.